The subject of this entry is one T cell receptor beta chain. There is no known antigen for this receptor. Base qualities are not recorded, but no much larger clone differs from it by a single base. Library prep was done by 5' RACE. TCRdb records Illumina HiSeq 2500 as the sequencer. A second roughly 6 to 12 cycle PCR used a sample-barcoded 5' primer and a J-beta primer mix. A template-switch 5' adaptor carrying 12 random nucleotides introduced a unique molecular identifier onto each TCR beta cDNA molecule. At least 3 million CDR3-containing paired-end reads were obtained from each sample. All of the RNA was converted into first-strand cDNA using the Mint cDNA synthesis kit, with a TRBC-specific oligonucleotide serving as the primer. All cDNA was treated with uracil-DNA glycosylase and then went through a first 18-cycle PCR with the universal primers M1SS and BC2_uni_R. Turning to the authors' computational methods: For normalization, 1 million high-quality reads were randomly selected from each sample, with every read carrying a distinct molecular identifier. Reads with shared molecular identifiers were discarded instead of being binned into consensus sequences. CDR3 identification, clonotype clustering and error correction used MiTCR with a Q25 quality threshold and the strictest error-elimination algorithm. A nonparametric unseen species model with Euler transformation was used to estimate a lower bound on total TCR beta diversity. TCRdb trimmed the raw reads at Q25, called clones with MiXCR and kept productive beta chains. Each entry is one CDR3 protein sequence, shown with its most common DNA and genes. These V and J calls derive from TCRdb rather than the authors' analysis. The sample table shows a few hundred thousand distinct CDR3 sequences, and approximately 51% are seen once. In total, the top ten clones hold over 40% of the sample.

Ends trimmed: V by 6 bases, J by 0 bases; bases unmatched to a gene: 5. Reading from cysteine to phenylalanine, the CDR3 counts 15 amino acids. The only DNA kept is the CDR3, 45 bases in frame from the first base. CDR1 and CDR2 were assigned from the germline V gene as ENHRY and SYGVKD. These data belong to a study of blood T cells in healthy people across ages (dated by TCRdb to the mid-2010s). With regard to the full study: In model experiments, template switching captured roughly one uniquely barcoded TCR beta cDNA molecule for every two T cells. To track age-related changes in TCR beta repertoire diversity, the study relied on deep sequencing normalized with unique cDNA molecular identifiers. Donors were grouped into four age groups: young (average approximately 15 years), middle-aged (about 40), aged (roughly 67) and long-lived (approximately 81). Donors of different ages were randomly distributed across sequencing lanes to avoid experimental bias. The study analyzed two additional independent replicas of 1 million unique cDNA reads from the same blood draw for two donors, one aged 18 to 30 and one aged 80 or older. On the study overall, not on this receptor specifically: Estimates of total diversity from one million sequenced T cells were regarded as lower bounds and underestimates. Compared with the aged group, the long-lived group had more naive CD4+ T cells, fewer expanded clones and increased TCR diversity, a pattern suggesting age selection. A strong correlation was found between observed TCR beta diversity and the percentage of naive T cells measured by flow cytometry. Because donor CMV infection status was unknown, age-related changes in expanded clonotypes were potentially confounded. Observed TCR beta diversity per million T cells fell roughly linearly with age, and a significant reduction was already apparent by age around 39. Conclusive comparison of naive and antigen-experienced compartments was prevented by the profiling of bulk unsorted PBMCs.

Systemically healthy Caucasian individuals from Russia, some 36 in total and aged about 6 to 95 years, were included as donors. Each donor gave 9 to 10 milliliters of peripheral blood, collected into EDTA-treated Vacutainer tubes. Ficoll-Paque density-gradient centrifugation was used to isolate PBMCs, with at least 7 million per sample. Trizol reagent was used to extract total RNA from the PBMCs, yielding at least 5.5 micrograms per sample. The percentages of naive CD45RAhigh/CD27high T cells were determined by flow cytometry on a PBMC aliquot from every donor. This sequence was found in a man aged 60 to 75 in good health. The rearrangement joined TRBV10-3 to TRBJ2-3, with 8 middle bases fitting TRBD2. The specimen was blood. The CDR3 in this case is CAIRASGHSTDTQYF. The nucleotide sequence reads TGTGCCATCAGGGCTAGCGGGCATAGCACAGATACGCAGTATTTT.